These 23 T cell receptor beta chains share one sample of origin, sequenced in a study of metastatic and nonmetastatic thyroid tumors. No patient received treatment before thyroid surgery. Via MiXCR, TCRdb re-called the PCR reads. The sample consists of 20,000 or so clones, 37% of them appearing once. The sample was tumor tissue. Receptors originate from a female donor with papillary thyroid cancer or a benign thyroid nodule (not recorded which). Some clones in this sample may be carry-over from other donors' samples.

V and J are TRBV28 and TRBJ2-3; D possibly matches TRBD1 or TRBD2 (5 bases each). The CDR3 extends over 13 amino acids. V lost 8 bases to trimming and J lost 5 bases, with 14 bases between them. Germline CDR1 reads MDHEN; CDR2 reads SYDVKM. In DNA, the CDR3 is TGTGCCAGCTTTCCGAGTGGGGGAGATACGCAGTATTTT. The encoded protein is CASFPSGGDTQYF.

V gene TRBV2 combines with J gene TRBJ2-1; a possible D gene is TRBD1 (6 bases). V gave up 0 bases and J gave up 5 bases, with 11 bases separating them. This CDR3 spans 15 amino acids. The germline V gene encodes CDR1 SNHLY and CDR2 FYNNEI. The CDR3 is CASSEAITGNNEQFF. The CDR3 region has the DNA TGTGCCAGCAGTGAAGCCATAACAGGGAACAATGAGCAGTTCTTC.

CDR3 residues: CASSVDYEQYF. Here the CDR3 DNA reads TGCGCCAGCAGCGTTGACTACGAGCAGTACTTC. The V gene is TRBV5-1, the J gene TRBJ2-7, with D hard to call. The germline gives CDR1 SGHRS, CDR2 YFSETQ. V was clipped by 4 bases and J by 3 bases, with 5 bases between them. This CDR3 spans 11 amino acids.

The V and J genes are TRBV6-5 and TRBJ2-5, with D hard to call. Germline V gives CDR1 MNHEY, CDR2 SVGAGI. The CDR3 extends over 12 amino acids. The ends were cut back, 0 bases at V and 4 bases at J, with 3 bases in the middle. The DNA of the CDR3 is TGTGCCAGCAGTTACTCGGGAGAGACCCAGTACTTC. Its translation: CASSYSGETQYF.

The chain links TRBV5-1 to TRBJ1-1, with no clear D. The ends were cut back, 4 bases at V and 1 base at J, with 11 bases in the middle. Germline V gene lookup returns CDR1 SGHRS and CDR2 YFSETQ. CDR3 size: 14 residues. This chain's CDR3 is CASSPATENTEAFF. CDR3 bases: TGCGCCAGCAGCCCTGCCACAGAGAACACTGAAGCTTTCTTT.

The chain joins TRBV19 to TRBJ1-5, with TRBD1 as a possible D gene (5 bases). CDR1 and CDR2 (germline): LNHDA, SQIVND (reference sequence). The CDR3 is 12 amino acids. V was trimmed by 5 bases and J by 5 bases, leaving 7 bases between them. The CDR3 coding sequence is TGTGCCAGTAGTTGGGGGTATCAGCCCCAGCATTTT. Its protein product is CASSWGYQPQHF.

This clone was picked up one time. The V and J genes are TRBV12-3 or TRBV12-4 and TRBJ2-5; 7 nucleotides match TRBD1. With V trimmed by 8 bases and J by 2 bases, 2 bases remained unmatched. The CDR3 is 12 amino acids. CDR3 sequence (DNA): TGTGCCAGCGCGGACAGGCAAGAGACCCAGTACTTC. It codes for CASADRQETQYF.

To note about this clone: Other DNA sequences from this sample encode an identical CDR3 as well. The chain has TRBV11-1 and TRBJ2-5; tentative D call: TRBD2 (5 bases). Germline V gene sequence: CDR1 SGHAT, CDR2 FQDESV (reference sequence). This CDR3 region has 19 residues. Trimming pared 4 bases from V and 5 bases from J, leaving 29 bases between. The CDR3 protein is CASSSTQREAGGIGETQYF. The CDR3 DNA sequence: TGTGCCAGCAGCTCGACCCAAAGGGAAGCTGGAGGTATCGGGGAGACCCAGTACTTC.

This chain joins TRBV24-1 and TRBJ2-3; D is perhaps TRBD1 or TRBD2 (5 bases each). Looked up from germline, CDR1 is KGHDR and CDR2 is SFDVKD. The germline V and J ends were trimmed by 12 bases and 0 bases, with 9 bases remaining between them. The CDR3 is 12 amino acids. The CDR3 spells CAARDSTDTQYF. In DNA form, the CDR3 reads TGTGCCGCCCGGGACAGCACAGATACGCAGTATTTT.

The chain has TRBV5-6 and TRBJ2-3; perhaps D is TRBD1 or TRBD2 (5 bases each). Trimming pared 6 bases from V and 2 bases from J, leaving 22 bases between. The CDR3 extends over 17 amino acids. Germline-derived CDR1 and CDR2 are SGHDT and YYEEEE. Here the CDR3 reads CASTPGFFGGNTDTQYF. The DNA of the CDR3 is TGTGCCAGCACCCCAGGTTTTTTTGGGGGTAACACAGATACGCAGTATTTT.

About this clone: An end of the junction does not agree with germline; a read error may underlie this. The genes are TRBV4-2 and TRBJ1-4; 11 nucleotides line up with TRBD1. The CDR3 is 15 residues long. Per germline, CDR1 LGHNA and CDR2 YNFKEQ. The CDR3 loop is CASSQGTGGLEKLLF. CDR3 nucleotide sequence: TGTGCCAGCAGCCAGGGGACAGGGGGACTTGAAAAACTGCTTTTT.

The chain is built from TRBV30 and TRBJ2-7, with D maybe TRBD1 (5 bases). Trimming removed 2 bases at V and 4 bases at J, with 21 bases between. CDR3 length: 16 residues. The V gene's germline CDR1 is GTSNPN and CDR2 SVGIG (reference sequence). For the CDR3, the DNA is TGTGCCTGGAGTTCCGGGTTAGGGCAGGGTGGATACGAGCAGTACTTC. It codes for CAWSSGLGQGGYEQYF.

This clone was seen only a few times. A junction end diverges from the germline sequence, so it may reflect a read error. The genes are TRBV12-3 or TRBV12-4 and TRBJ1-2, with D possibly matching TRBD1 (5 bases). The CDR3 sequence is 12 residues long. The CDR3 reads CASSLDGGKAFF. The CDR3 nucleotides are TGTGCCAGCAGTTTGGACGGGGGTAAAGCTTTCTTC.

Remarks on this clone: The CDR3 does not close with the conserved phenylalanine or tryptophan, likely indicating a read error. The genes are TRBV12-3 or TRBV12-4 and TRBJ1-4; D is ambiguous. The germline V and J ends were trimmed by 4 bases and 5 bases, with 5 bases remaining between them. This CDR3 has 12 residues. This chain's CDR3 is CASSSVNEKLFV. The CDR3 region has the DNA TGTGCCAGCAGTTCAGTAAATGAAAAACTGTTTGTT.

This clone was found a few times. V is TRBV6-1 and J is TRBJ1-2, with D unresolved. The CDR3 runs 10 residues. Between the trimmed V and J ends, which lost 3 bases and 8 bases, there was a span of 4 bases. Germline CDR1 MNHNS, CDR2 SASEGT. Here the CDR3 reads CASSDEGYTF. CDR3 DNA sequence: TGTGCCAGCAGTGATGAAGGCTACACCTTC.

The chain combines TRBV5-1 with TRBJ2-1; D not resolved. This CDR3 contains 16 residues. The ends were cut back, 4 bases at V and 3 bases at J, with 17 bases in the middle. Germline-derived CDR1 and CDR2 are SGHRS and YFSETQ. CDR3: CASSPMSSVIYNEQFF. DNA of the CDR3: TGCGCCAGCAGCCCGATGTCTAGTGTAATCTACAATGAGCAGTTCTTC.

Concerning this clone: One end of the junction varies from germline; a read error may be responsible. This chain connects TRBV29-1 to TRBJ2-2, with unresolved D. CDR3 size: 14 residues. CDR1 is SQVTM, CDR2 ANQGSEA, per germline. CDR3 sequence (DNA): TGCAGCGTTGCCAGTCGGGCGAACCCCGGGGAGCTGTTTTTT. Amino acid sequence: CSVASRANPGELFF.

Concerning this clone itself: A junction end diverges from the germline sequence, so it may reflect a read error. The chain uses TRBV4-2 and TRBJ2-3; 7 bases are shared with TRBD1. In germline, CDR1 is LGHNA, CDR2 YNFKEQ. The CDR3 totals 18 residues. DNA for the CDR3: TGTGCCAGCAGCCGTGGATTCCAGGACAGGCGAGGCACAGATACACAGTATTTT. The encoded protein is CASSRGFQDRRGTDTQYF.

This clone is classed as large. The rearrangement links TRBV11-1 to TRBJ2-3; 9 bases agree with TRBD1. CDR1 and CDR2 (germline): SGHAT, FQDESV (reference sequence). Trimming at V came to 5 bases and at J to 0 bases, leaving 9 bases not matched to a gene. The CDR3 extends over 17 amino acids. The CDR3 DNA sequence: TGTGCCAGCAGCAGACAGGGGGACTACCCTAGCACAGATACGCAGTATTTT. This sequence encodes CASSRQGDYPSTDTQYF.

This clone was seen more than once but under ten times. The chain couples TRBV28 to TRBJ1-1, with D tentatively TRBD1 (6 bases). Germline lookup yields CDR1 MDHEN and CDR2 SYDVKM. This CDR3 is built from 13 residues. With 10 bases removed from V and 7 bases from J, the gap between germline ends came to 19 bases. This CDR3 is CATQGQRGIEAFF. The CDR3 bases are TGTGCCACCCAGGGACAAAGAGGGATTGAAGCTTTCTTT.

The genes are TRBV7-3 and TRBJ2-3; D is possibly TRBD1 or TRBD2 (5 bases each). The germline gives CDR1 SGHTA, CDR2 FQGTGA. Between the trimmed V and J ends, which lost 0 bases and 4 bases, there was a span of 8 bases. CDR3 length equals 14 residues. The CDR3 reads CASSLTGASDTQYF. As DNA, the CDR3 is TGTGCCAGCAGCTTAACCGGGGCCTCAGATACGCAGTATTTT.

The table lists this clone with a few counts. The rearrangement uses TRBV6-5 and TRBJ1-1, with 7 bases matching TRBD1. The germline V gene has CDR1 MNHEY and CDR2 SVGAGI. The CDR3 is 17 amino acids. The ends lost 0 bases at V and 1 base at J; junction bases unmatched: 8. This chain's CDR3 is CASSYSGTDVTNTEAFF. CDR3 in DNA: TGTGCCAGCAGTTACTCAGGGACAGACGTAACGAACACTGAAGCTTTCTTT.

Regarding this clone: At one end the junction does not follow the germline gene, possibly because of a read error. The chain links TRBV27 to TRBJ1-6; D gene uncertain. The CDR3 is 14 residues long. The V gene's germline CDR1 is MNHEY and CDR2 SMNVEV (reference sequence). CDR3 sequence (DNA): TGTGCCAGCAGATTATCCGACGGTAATTCACCCCTCCACTTT. As protein: CASRLSDGNSPLHF.